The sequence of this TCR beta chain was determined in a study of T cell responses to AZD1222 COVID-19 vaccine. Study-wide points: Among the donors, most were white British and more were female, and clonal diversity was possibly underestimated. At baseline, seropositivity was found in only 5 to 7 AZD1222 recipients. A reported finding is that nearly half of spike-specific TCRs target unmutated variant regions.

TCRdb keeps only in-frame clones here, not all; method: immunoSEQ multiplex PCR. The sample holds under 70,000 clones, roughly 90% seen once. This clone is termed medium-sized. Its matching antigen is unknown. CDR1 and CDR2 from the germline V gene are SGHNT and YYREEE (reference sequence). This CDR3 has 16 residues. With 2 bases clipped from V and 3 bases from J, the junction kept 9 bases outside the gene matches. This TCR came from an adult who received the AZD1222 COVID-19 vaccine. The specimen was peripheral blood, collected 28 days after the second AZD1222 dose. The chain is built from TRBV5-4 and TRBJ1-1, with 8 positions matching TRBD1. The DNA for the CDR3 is TGTGCCAGCAGCTTCTATACTATACAGGGGGACACTGAAGCTTTCTTT. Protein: CASSFYTIQGDTEAFF.